This T cell receptor (beta chain) is drawn from a study of shared clonotypes between healthy human individuals. Study-level results: Memory subsets had estimated richness that was generally smaller than that of naive subsets. Sampling covered nothing but blood. Tissue TCR repertoires likely differ from those found in blood. The study's rarefaction showed incomplete sorted-subset sequencing despite large depth.

Concerning this clone itself: What it binds is not known.

The CDR3 loop spans 12 amino acids. Between the trimmed V and J ends, which lost 6 bases and 8 bases, there was a span of 11 bases. Germline lookup yields CDR1 MNHEY and CDR2 SMNVEV (reference sequence). Researchers ran the assay at a deep level. TCRdb keeps only in-frame clones here, not all; method: immunoSEQ multiplex PCR. Counted here are 2 million to 3 million clones, roughly 93% occurring once; the ten biggest clones make up roughly 0.39%. The sample taken for sequencing was naive CD4+ T cells from PBMCs. Specified subset: CD45RA+ positively selected. The receptor was derived from a man between 18 and 35 years old in good health. Some clones in this sample may be carry-over from other donors' samples. This chain connects TRBV27 to TRBJ2-1; unclear D gene. This CDR3 is CASRRQRYEQFF. CDR3 DNA: TGTGCCAGCAGGCGCCAGCGCTATGAGCAGTTCTTC.